The 19 T cell receptor delta chains below all came from one sample that was sequenced in a study of gamma-delta T cells after stem cell transplantation. TCRdb applied CATT to the RT-PCR reads for clone calling. The sample has more than 750 delta-chain clones, about 19% seen once; the top ten hold 27%. Material: gamma-delta T cells. The origin of the receptors is a human donor. It is not recorded whose cells these are; they may come from a transplant donor.

V usage is TRDV2 and J usage is TRDJ1; 7 nucleotides agree with TRDD3. CDR3 length: 18 residues. In germline, CDR1 is GEAIGNYY, CDR2 EKD. J was trimmed by 1 base and V by 1 base; bases with no gene match: 14. The chain's CDR3 is CACDTPSGYWGTTDKLIF. The CDR3 nucleotides read TGTGCCTGTGACACTCCCTCCGGGTACTGGGGCACCACCGATAAACTCATCTTT.

The chain is built from TRDV2 and TRDJ3; 8 nucleotides agree with TRDD3. The CDR3 consists of 21 residues. Looked up from germline, CDR1 is GEAIGNYY and CDR2 is EKD. Germline trimming cut 3 bases from V and 0 bases from J; bases unmatched to any gene: 15. CDR3 DNA sequence: TGTGCCTGTGACTCCGCTGGACCACTGGGGGCTAGCTCCTGGGACACCCGACAGATGTTTTTC. It yields the protein CACDSAGPLGASSWDTRQMFF.

Sample share makes this clone large (0.1 to 1%). This chain joins TRDV2 and TRDJ1; 8 bases are shared with TRDD3. CDR1 and CDR2 (germline): GEAIGNYY, EKD. This CDR3 has 14 amino acids. The ends lost 3 bases at V and 2 bases at J; junction bases unmatched: 4. The CDR3, as DNA: TGTGCCTGTGACCCGTTGGGGGATACCGATAAACTCATCTTT. Encoded protein: CACDPLGDTDKLIF.

This chain connects TRDV2 to TRDJ1; 13 bases agree with TRDD3. Since TCRdb gives no J gene, matching the DNA to germline was used here to assign it. Germline V lookup: CDR1 GEAIGNYY, CDR2 EKD. CDR3 length: 20 amino acids. Trimming removed 3 bases from V and 2 bases from J; junction bases left unmatched: 17. The CDR3 nucleotides read TGTGCCTGTGACGCCGTACTGGGGGATACGCGGGGTTCGGGGACCGATAAACTCATCTTT. Protein sequence: CACDAVLGDTRGSGTDKLIF.

There are a few counts of this clone. V usage is TRDV2 and J usage is TRDJ1, with 8 nucleotides matching TRDD3. Germline V lookup: CDR1 GEAIGNYY, CDR2 EKD. Unmatched junction bases numbered 12, after V lost 3 bases and J lost 1 base. The CDR3 runs to 17 residues. Here the CDR3 reads CACDSLLGDTLTDKLIF. The CDR3 nucleotides read TGTGCCTGTGACTCTCTTCTGGGGGACACCCTCACCGATAAACTCATCTTT.

Only one count was recorded for this clone. No V gene was called, and the J gene is TRDJ3; TRDD3, the table's D call, lacks a check against the DNA. CDR3 size: 21 residues. The CDR3, as DNA: TGTGCCTGTGACACCGTGGACTGGGGGACTACCACGTCCTGTGACACCCGACAGATGTTTTTC. Protein product: CACDTVDWGTTTSCDTRQMFF.

This chain joins TRDV1 and TRDJ1, with D perhaps TRDD3 (5 bases). TCRdb gives no J gene; it was assigned here by matching the DNA to germline. The V end was cut by 2 bases, the J end by 0 bases, with 16 bases between. CDR1 is TSWWSYY, CDR2 QGS, per germline. The length of the CDR3 is 17 residues. CDR3 DNA: TGTGCTCTTGGGGAAGGGGGTCCCCCCTCCTACACCGATAAACTCATCTTT. It encodes CALGEGGPPSYTDKLIF.

Points on this clone: A junction boundary mismatches the germline segment, possibly from a read error. This rearrangement joins TRDV2 to TRDJ1; possible D gene TRDD3, 6 bases. CDR3 length equals 17 residues. In germline, CDR1 is GEAIGNYY, CDR2 EKD. CDR3 DNA: TGTGCCTGTGACACCGTTGGGATAAGCGGAGGGGCCGATAAACCCATCTTT. Protein: CACDTVGISGGADKPIF.

The genes are TRDV2 and TRDJ1; 8 bases are shared with TRDD3. This CDR3 comprises 15 residues. V shed 4 bases and J 2 bases; nucleotides not matched to a gene: 8. CDR1 is GEAIGNYY and CDR2 is EKD in the germline V gene. The CDR3 DNA reads TGTGCCTGTGAGCCCCTGGGGGAGATGACCGATAAACTCATCTTT. Its protein product is CACEPLGEMTDKLIF.

This clone is large within its sample. The rearrangement uses TRDV2 and TRDJ1, with TRDD3 as a possible D gene (5 bases). Germline CDR1 is GEAIGNYY and CDR2 is EKD. Trimming stripped 1 base from V and 2 bases from J, with 10 bases between. This CDR3 has 14 residues. CDR3 nucleotide sequence: TGTGCCTGTGACACAGTACTGGCTACCGATAAACTCATCTTT. It specifies CACDTVLATDKLIF.

This clone was detected only a few times. Mismatch with germline at one junction end may stem from a read error. The V and J genes are TRDV2 and TRDJ1; TRDD3 agrees at 8 bases. The CDR3 sequence is 18 residues long. CDR1 GEAIGNYY and CDR2 EKD come from the germline V gene. The CDR3 is CACGTVTGGRRYTDKLIF. The CDR3 bases are TGTGCCTGTGGCACCGTAACTGGGGGCCGTAGGTACACCGATAAACTCATCTTT.

This clone has more than one count but fewer than ten. Mismatch with germline at one junction end may stem from a read error. V and J are TRDV2 and TRDJ3; the D gene is possibly TRDD3 (5 bases). Germline CDR1 GEAIGNYY, CDR2 EKD. This CDR3 has 25 amino acids. CDR3 coding DNA: TGTGCCTGTGACAACGTGAGTGGCTGGGTGACCCCGCTTCGTTTATCGTCCTGGGACACCCGACAGCTGTTTTTC. As protein: CACDNVSGWVTPLRLSSWDTRQLFF.

The J gene was recorded as TRDJ1; no V gene was called; the table gives TRDD3 as D, unverified against the DNA. The CDR3 is made up of 14 amino acids. The CDR3 bases are TGTGCTCTTGGGGCGATCCCTCACGACGATCAACTCATCTTT. It codes for CALGAIPHDDQLIF.

The chain links TRDV1 to TRDJ1; TRDD3 matches at 8 bases. V was clipped by 2 bases and J by 0 bases; unmatched bases: 17. The CDR3 has 20 amino acids. Germline V gene lookup returns CDR1 TSWWSYY and CDR2 QGS. Here the CDR3 reads CALGERRSWLLGAYTDKLIF. DNA for the CDR3: TGTGCTCTTGGGGAAAGGCGCTCCTGGTTACTGGGGGCTTACACCGATAAACTCATCTTT.

This clone occurred a few times. A clone one base away is much larger, so this may be a read error. The V and J genes are TRDV2 and TRDJ1, with D unclear. The CDR3 runs 17 residues. The V gene's germline CDR1 is GEAIGNYY and CDR2 EKD. V lost 1 base and J 5 bases, leaving 22 bases between the germline ends. The CDR3 here is CACDTLGAGMREDKLIF. The CDR3 DNA reads as TGTGCCTGTGACACATTAGGGGCCGGAATGCGAGAAGATAAACTCATCTTT.

The rearrangement uses TRDV2 and TRDJ1; 10 nucleotides agree with TRDD3. The ends lost 0 bases at V and 4 bases at J; junction bases unmatched: 25. This CDR3 is built from 22 residues. Germline V gene sequence: CDR1 GEAIGNYY, CDR2 EKD. The CDR3 DNA sequence: TGTGCCTGTGACACCCTTGCTGTACCAACAACGACTGGGGGATTTTATATCGATAAACTCATCTTT. It encodes CACDTLAVPTTTGGFYIDKLIF.

The V call is TRDV2, the J call TRDJ3; TRDD3 aligns across 10 bases. The J gene is absent in TCRdb and was assigned here via DNA matching to germline. V shed 0 bases and J 2 bases; nucleotides not matched to a gene: 9. CDR3 length: 20 residues. CDR1 GEAIGNYY and CDR2 EKD come from the germline V gene. The CDR3 nucleotides are TGTGCCTGTGACACCGGCGGTGGGGGATACCATCCCTGGGACACCCGACAGATGTTTTTC. It codes for CACDTGGGGYHPWDTRQMFF.

This clone was recorded a few times. V usage is TRDV2 and J usage is TRDJ1; 10 bases fit TRDD3. Germline CDR1 GEAIGNYY, CDR2 EKD. This CDR3 spans 14 amino acids. J lost 2 bases, V lost 4 bases, and 3 bases had no gene match. CDR3 coding DNA: TGTGCCTGTGAACAACTGGGGGATACCGATAAACTCATCTTT. This codes for CACEQLGDTDKLIF.

This clone was detected a few times. The chain combines TRDV2 with TRDJ1; either TRDD2 or TRDD3 may supply D (9 bases each). V lost 2 bases and J 6 bases, leaving 27 bases between the germline ends. Germline lookup yields CDR1 GEAIGNYY and CDR2 EKD. The CDR3 is 18 residues long. The CDR3 region has the DNA TGTGCCTGTGACAGCCTTCCTACTTCTGGGGGATCAGGTCATAAACTCATCTTT. Protein: CACDSLPTSGGSGHKLIF.